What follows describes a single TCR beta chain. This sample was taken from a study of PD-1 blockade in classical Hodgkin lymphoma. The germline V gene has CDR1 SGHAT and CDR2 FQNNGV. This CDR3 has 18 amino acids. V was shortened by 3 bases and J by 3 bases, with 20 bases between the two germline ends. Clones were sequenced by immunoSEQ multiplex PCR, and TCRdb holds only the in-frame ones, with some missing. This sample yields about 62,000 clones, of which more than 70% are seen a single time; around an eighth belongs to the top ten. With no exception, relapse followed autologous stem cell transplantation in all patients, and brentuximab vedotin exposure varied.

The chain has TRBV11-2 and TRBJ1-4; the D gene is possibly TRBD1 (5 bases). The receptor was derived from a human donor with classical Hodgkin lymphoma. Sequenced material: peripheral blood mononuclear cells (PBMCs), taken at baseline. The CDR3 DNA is TGTGCCAGCAGCTTGGGAGTCATGGGGGGAGAGGCTAATGAAAAACTGTTTTTT. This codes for CASSLGVMGGEANEKLFF. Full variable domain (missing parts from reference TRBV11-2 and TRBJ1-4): EAGVAQSPRYKIIEKRQSVAFWCNPISGHATLYWYQQILGQGPKLLIQFQNNGVVDDSQLPKDRFSAERLKGVDSTLKIQPAKLEDSAVYLCASSLGVMGGEANEKLFFGSGTQLSVL.